This TCR beta chain was recorded in a study of Ad26.COV2.S vaccination and SARS-CoV-2 variants (dated by TCRdb to about 2021). The study in broad terms: Donors in the vaccine arm were drawn from COV1001, a multicentre, randomized, double-blind, placebo-controlled phase I-IIa trial testing Ad26.COV2.S in healthy adults. Dosing of Ad26.COV2.S was intramuscular, at either 5x10^10 or 1x10^11 viral particles, delivered as one shot or as two shots spaced 56 days apart. Investigators remained blinded to trial group allocation during experiments and outcome assessment. Trial participants were randomized into five groups of five: low-dose or high-dose Ad26.COV2.S given once or twice, or placebo on both occasions. Sequencing of the TCRbeta repertoire served to evaluate the specificity and breadth of SARS-CoV-2-reactive T cell receptors following Ad26.COV2.S vaccination. The TCR-sequenced set comprised roughly 30 samples: some 20 Ad26.COV2.S vaccine recipients, 5 placebo recipients and 8 SARS-CoV-2 convalescent individuals. Overall results and qualifications from the work: After vaccination, spike-specific CD8+ and CD4+ T cell responses were reported to show substantial breadth. Vaccine and placebo recipients had similar non-spike TCR breadth, a finding consistent with the vaccine containing only spike. Higher spike-specific TCR breadth was observed in Ad26.COV2.S recipients than in placebo recipients (P = 0.0014). The study was not powered for comparison of responses between vaccine doses or regimens. The authors noted that the TCR breadth and depth analyses may have underestimated total T cell responses.

Taken with the paper, the label for treatment or condition translates to: roughly 19 received Ad26.COV2.S at low or high dose, single or two shots; several received placebo; per-sample allocation not given. Repertoires of vaccine and placebo recipients were sequenced from samples taken on day 63 after the first injection. Between 29 July and 7 August 2020, Cohort 1b enrolled 25 adults aged 18-55 years at one site in Boston, USA. Ad26.COV2.S consisted of a replication-incompetent adenovirus type 26 vector by which a prefusion-stabilized SARS-CoV-2 spike protein from the original Wuhan strain was expressed. Based on the germline V gene, the CDR1 and CDR2 sequences are SQVTM and ANQGSEA. From the cysteine through the phenylalanine, the CDR3 covers 17 amino acids. Kept here is only the CDR3 DNA, which spans 51 bases and is read in frame from base 1. At the junction V is shortened by 5 bases and J by 3 bases; bases outside the gene matches: 10.

The immunoSEQ Assay was used to sequence TCRbeta CDR3 regions. After extraction, genomic DNA underwent amplification by bias-controlled multiplex PCR, followed by high-throughput sequencing. In the paper's pipeline: To quantify the absolute abundance of every unique TCRbeta CDR3 region, sequences were collapsed and filtered. T cell fraction was estimated by normalizing TCRbeta template counts to usable DNA, with usable DNA measured through amplification of reference genes found in all nucleated cells. Repertoire TCRs were annotated as SARS-CoV-2-specific by exact matching of V gene, CDR3 amino acid sequence and J gene to a known reactive TCR set. The reference SARS-CoV-2 TCR set was derived from MIRA and filtered for enrichment in COVID-19-positive ImmuneCODE repertoires, a step that removed public or cross-reactive TCRs. Based on the MIRA antigens, annotated TCRs were further analysed at the level of specific ORF or position within ORF. Breadth was defined as annotated unique rearrangements over total unique productive rearrangements; depth was the summed frequency of those rearrangements. Two-sided Wilcoxon rank-sum tests were applied when comparing TCR breadth between groups. The clones in this table, taken by TCRdb from immuneACCESS, are in-frame only. Not every clone is retained; where verified, under half of the shortfall comes from an unresolved V gene, and the cause of the rest is unknown. V and J calls and clone size come straight from that table; D and trimming were deduced from the DNA. The sample table lists 240,000 or so clones, roughly 90% of them with a count of one. The ten largest make up around 10% of the sample.

Worth noting for this clone: Its binding antigen is unknown. Base qualities are missing; no much larger clone stands one base away.

This receptor was taken from a person aged 18-65 years who received the Ad26.COV2.S COVID-19 vaccine or a placebo. The sequence is built from TRBV29-1 and TRBJ2-1; 13 central bases correspond to TRBD2. The sequencing used peripheral blood, collected in a trial of Ad26.COV2.S vaccine versus placebo. The CDR3 here reads CSVPGTSGEPRYNEQFF. Read as DNA, the sequence is TGCAGCGTTCCCGGGACTAGCGGGGAGCCACGCTACAATGAGCAGTTCTTC.